A single sample is the source of the 25 T cell receptor beta chains below, sequenced in a study of post-analysis software for immune sequencing data. Study results and limitations: TRBV5-6, TRBV5-1 and TRBV20-1 were among four to six TRBV segments more frequent in patients than controls.

The TCR beta cDNA libraries contained unique molecular identifiers. MiXCR, applied by TCRdb to the PCR reads, yields one record per CDR3 protein. The sample includes roughly 800,000 distinct CDR3 sequences, 40% to 55% seen only once; the top ten take approximately 4.4%. Antigen specificity for these receptors is unknown. What was sequenced was blood. The receptors originated from a girl between 10 and 17 years old with multiple sclerosis.

The chain carries TRBV6-4 and TRBJ2-3, with D perhaps matching TRBD2 (6 bases). V shed 8 bases and J shed 1 base, with 19 bases lying between them. The CDR3 consists of 16 residues. Germline V lookup: CDR1 MRHNA, CDR2 SNTAGT. The CDR3 nucleotides read TGTGCCAGCGGTTGTTGGGTTTCGGGGGGCACAGATACGCAGTATTTT. It specifies CASGCWVSGGTDTQYF.

This rearrangement joins TRBV4-3 to TRBJ1-1; the D is unclear. V was shortened by 0 bases and J by 3 bases, with 20 bases between the two germline ends. The V gene's germline CDR1 is LGHNA and CDR2 YSLEER. This CDR3 has 18 amino acids. CDR3 sequence: CASSQDQLGLDGDTEAFF. CDR3 DNA sequence: TGCGCCAGCAGCCAAGATCAGTTGGGTCTTGACGGGGACACTGAAGCTTTCTTT.

V usage is TRBV7-9 and J usage is TRBJ2-7; D is possibly TRBD2 (5 bases). The V end lost 5 bases, the J end lost 3 bases, and 14 bases lay between the germline ends. This CDR3 contains 14 residues. Per germline, CDR1 SEHNR and CDR2 FQNEAQ (reference sequence). The CDR3 spells CASSPSQEGYEQYF. CDR3 DNA sequence: TGTGCCAGCAGCCCTTCACAAGAGGGCTACGAGCAGTACTTC.

This chain connects TRBV6-1 to TRBJ2-3, with TRBD1 matching 10 bases. The germline CDR1 and CDR2 sequences are MNHNS and SASEGT. With 6 bases clipped from V and 8 bases from J, the junction kept 14 bases outside the gene matches. The CDR3 is 16 residues long. CDR3 protein: CASSQKGTGVSGTQYF. The CDR3 DNA follows: TGTGCCAGCAGCCAAAAAGGGACAGGGGTTAGCGGTACGCAGTATTTT.

This sequence joins TRBV10-3 and TRBJ1-5; maybe TRBD1 (6 bases). Germline V gene lookup returns CDR1 ENHRY and CDR2 SYGVKD. This CDR3 has 13 amino acids. Trimming stripped 4 bases from V and 5 bases from J, with 9 bases between. The CDR3 nucleotides are TGTGCCATCAGTGCAGGGGACGATCAGCCCCAGCATTTT. It is translated as CAISAGDDQPQHF.

This sequence joins TRBV29-1 and TRBJ1-2, with D tentatively TRBD1 (5 bases). V was clipped by 6 bases and J by 4 bases, with 15 bases between them. Per the germline V gene, CDR1 is SQVTM and CDR2 is ANQGSEA. This CDR3 contains 13 residues. The CDR3 DNA is TGCAGCGTCGGGCCCACAGGAGGCTATGGCTACACCTTC. As protein: CSVGPTGGYGYTF.

The chain carries TRBV6-5 and TRBJ1-1; no clear D. Germline V gene sequence: CDR1 MNHEY, CDR2 SVGAGI. The length of the CDR3 is 14 residues. V gave up 1 base and J gave up 6 bases, with 12 bases separating them. Written as DNA, the CDR3 is TGTGCCAGCAGTTACTTTACGACCGTCGCTGAAGCTTTCTTT. Protein product: CASSYFTTVAEAFF.

The chain uses TRBV6-2 or TRBV6-3 and TRBJ2-4; 9 nucleotides line up with TRBD1. The J call could be wrong; TRBJ2-7 is a better fit for the DNA end. This CDR3 region has 17 residues. CDR1 is MNHEY, CDR2 SVGEGT, per germline. The CDR3 DNA follows: TGTGCCAGCAGTTACTTTCCCCGGGACAGGGAATACTACGAGCAGTACTTC. It yields the protein CASSYFPRDREYYEQYF.

The rearrangement uses TRBV10-3 and TRBJ2-1; a possible D gene is TRBD2 (5 bases). The CDR3 extends over 13 amino acids. The germline V and J ends were trimmed by 5 bases and 10 bases, with 15 bases remaining between them. Germline CDR1 ENHRY, CDR2 SYGVKD. CDR3 loop: CAISPRGSEEQFF. The CDR3 nucleotides read TGTGCCATCAGTCCCCGAGGGTCAGAAGAGCAGTTCTTC.

The chain employs TRBV6-5 and TRBJ1-2, with 8 bases aligning to TRBD1. The germline V gene has CDR1 MNHEY and CDR2 SVGAGI. The CDR3 has 14 amino acids. The V gene end was trimmed by 2 bases and the J gene end by 6 bases; junction bases not matched to a gene: 5. The DNA for the CDR3 is TGTGCCAGCAGTTACGGAACAGGGGGGCATGGCTACACCTTC. Its translation is CASSYGTGGHGYTF.

This clonotype was counted between two and nine times. The rearrangement uses TRBV7-2 and TRBJ2-1; a possible D gene is TRBD1 (6 bases). Trimming pared 5 bases from V and 8 bases from J, leaving 16 bases between. Germline CDR1 reads SGHTA; CDR2 reads FQGNSA. The CDR3 has 14 residues. The CDR3 DNA follows: TGTGCCAGCAGCACCCGGACAGTAGTACATGAGCAGTTCTTC. The encoded protein is CASSTRTVVHEQFF.

This chain links TRBV7-3 with TRBJ2-2, with D uncertain. The CDR3 spans 12 residues. Germline values: CDR1 SGHTA, CDR2 FQGTGA. V shed 4 bases and J shed 8 bases, with 8 bases lying between them. CDR3 nucleotides: TGTGCCAGCAGCTCAGGATCTGGGGAGCTGTTTTTT. Translating gives CASSSGSGELFF.

The rearrangement links TRBV7-2 to TRBJ1-2; D unclear. CDR1 and CDR2 (germline): SGHTA, FQGNSA. V lost 1 base to trimming and J lost 4 bases, with 13 bases between them. This CDR3 region has 15 residues. The CDR3 DNA reads TGTGCCAGCAGCTTAGATAGGACCGGAGGCTATGGCTACACCTTC. The encoded protein is CASSLDRTGGYGYTF.

This clonotype was found once. The rearrangement links TRBV6-2 or TRBV6-3 to TRBJ2-7; no reliable D call. Germline V gene lookup returns CDR1 MNHEY and CDR2 SVGEGT. Trimming removed 4 bases from V and 6 bases from J, with 13 bases in between. The CDR3 runs to 13 residues. Here the CDR3 DNA reads TGTGCCAGCAGTTCTCTACTTTACGGCGAGCAGTACTTC. It specifies CASSSLLYGEQYF.

As DNA, the CDR3 is TGTGCCAGCAGCCTAGACCCCACAGGGAGGGCCAAAAACATTCAGTACTTC. Translated: CASSLDPTGRAKNIQYF. The V gene is TRBV9, the J gene TRBJ2-4, with D perhaps matching TRBD1 or TRBD2 (6 bases each). The germline CDR1 and CDR2 sequences are SGDLS and YYNGEE. CDR3 length: 17 residues. Trimming removed 4 bases at V and 1 base at J, with 18 bases between.

The rearrangement joins TRBV20-1 to TRBJ2-5; 11 nucleotides line up with TRBD1. Matching the DNA end better, TRBJ2-7 makes the J call doubtful. Germline CDR1 and CDR2: DFQATT and SNEGSKA (reference sequence). The CDR3 covers 15 residues. CDR3 sequence: CSALTGTGGPNEQYF. In nucleotides, the CDR3 is TGCAGTGCTTTGACCGGGACAGGGGGTCCCAACGAGCAGTACTTC.

This clonotype has just one count. The chain uses TRBV7-2 and TRBJ2-1; 11 bases agree with TRBD2. The V gene's germline CDR1 is SGHTA and CDR2 FQGNSA. V shed 3 bases and J 2 bases; nucleotides not matched to a gene: 6. The CDR3 contains 17 residues. The CDR3 sequence is CASSFVQLAGAYNEQFF. Written as DNA, the CDR3 is TGTGCCAGCAGCTTCGTCCAACTAGCGGGAGCCTACAATGAGCAGTTCTTC. Full variable domain (outside the CDR3, taken from reference TRBV7-2 and TRBJ2-1): GAGVSQSPSNKVTEKGKDVELRCDPISGHTALYWYRQSLGQGLEFLIYFQGNSAPDKSGLPSDRFSAERTGGSVSTLTIQRTQQEDSAVYLCASSFVQLAGAYNEQFFGPGTRLTVL.

The sample holds a few counts of this clonotype. This chain uses TRBV12-3 or TRBV12-4 with TRBJ2-1; 7 nucleotides match TRBD2. CDR3 size: 16 residues. The trim removed 6 bases at V and 10 bases at J, leaving 18 bases unmatched. The CDR3 DNA sequence: TGTGCCAGCAGGGCCTCTGGACTAGGCGGCGTGAGGGAGCAGTTCTTC. Its translation: CASRASGLGGVREQFF.

This clonotype was recorded a few times. The J gene is TRBJ2-6, the V gene TRBV7-9, with TRBD2 matching over 9 bases. The junction had 6 bases not matched to a gene; V was cut back by 5 bases and J by 1 base. This CDR3 spans 17 amino acids. The germline CDR1 and CDR2 sequences are SEHNR and FQNEAQ (reference sequence). CDR3 sequence: CASSLSGSLSGANVLTF. The CDR3 DNA reads TGTGCCAGCAGCCTTAGCGGGAGTTTGTCTGGGGCCAACGTCCTGACTTTC.

This chain connects TRBV29-1 to TRBJ1-2; D not resolved. The CDR3 contains 12 residues. Between the trimmed V and J ends, which lost 5 bases and 2 bases, there was a span of 9 bases. CDR1 is SQVTM, CDR2 ANQGSEA, per germline. The CDR3 loop reads CSVRGSNYGYTF. The CDR3 bases are TGCAGCGTTCGTGGCTCAAACTATGGCTACACCTTC.

This clonotype has just a few counts. V gene TRBV5-1 combines with J gene TRBJ2-1, with D perhaps TRBD2 (6 bases). Trimming removed 3 bases from V and 0 bases from J, with 19 bases in between. The germline gives CDR1 SGHRS, CDR2 YFSETQ. The CDR3 extends over 18 amino acids. The CDR3 DNA reads TGCGCCAGCAGCTCATGGAGTTGGCGGGACTCCTCCTACAATGAGCAGTTCTTC. This codes for CASSSWSWRDSSYNEQFF.

The gene calls are TRBV9 and TRBJ2-3, with D perhaps TRBD2 (6 bases). Germline V CDR1 and CDR2: SGDLS, YYNGEE. The CDR3 length is 15 residues. V was shortened by 0 bases and J by 0 bases, with 8 bases between the two germline ends. CDR3 nucleotide sequence: TGTGCCAGCAGCGTAGGCAGCGGGAGCACAGATACGCAGTATTTT. Translation gives CASSVGSGSTDTQYF. The full variable domain, its missing parts supplied by reference TRBV9 and TRBJ2-3, is DSGVTQTPKHLITATGQRVTLRCSPRSGDLSVYWYQQSLDQGLQFLIQYYNGEERAKGNILERFSAQQFPDLHSELNLSSLELGDSALYFCASSVGSGSTDTQYFGPGTRLTVL.

Note on this clonotype: The junction shows a germline mismatch at one end, possibly a read error. The chain links TRBV7-2 to TRBJ1-4, with D unresolved. The CDR3 has 15 amino acids. Germline loops: CDR1 SGHTA, CDR2 FQGNSA. As DNA, the CDR3 is TGTGCCAGTAGCTTAGCGTCCGACATTGGTGAAAAACTGTTTTTT. Translated: CASSLASDIGEKLFF.

The table lists this clonotype with a few counts. This chain links TRBV7-9 with TRBJ2-4; TRBD1 agrees at 12 bases. CDR3 length: 18 residues. Germline CDR1 is SEHNR and CDR2 is FQNEAQ (reference sequence). Unmatched junction bases numbered 7, after V lost 1 base and J lost 3 bases. CDR3 coding DNA: TGTGCCAGCAGCTTAGGATCCGGGACAGGGGGCGTCAAAAACATTCAGTACTTC. Translation gives CASSLGSGTGGVKNIQYF.

This clonotype appeared a few times. This chain links TRBV20-1 with TRBJ2-7, with TRBD2 matching over 8 bases. Per the germline V gene, CDR1 is DFQATT and CDR2 is SNEGSKA (reference sequence). CDR3 size: 14 residues. V lost 7 bases, J lost 2 bases, and 10 bases stayed unmatched. The DNA of the CDR3 is TGCAGTGGAAGTATGTCGGGAGGGCCCTACGAGCAGTACTTC. Translated, it gives CSGSMSGGPYEQYF.